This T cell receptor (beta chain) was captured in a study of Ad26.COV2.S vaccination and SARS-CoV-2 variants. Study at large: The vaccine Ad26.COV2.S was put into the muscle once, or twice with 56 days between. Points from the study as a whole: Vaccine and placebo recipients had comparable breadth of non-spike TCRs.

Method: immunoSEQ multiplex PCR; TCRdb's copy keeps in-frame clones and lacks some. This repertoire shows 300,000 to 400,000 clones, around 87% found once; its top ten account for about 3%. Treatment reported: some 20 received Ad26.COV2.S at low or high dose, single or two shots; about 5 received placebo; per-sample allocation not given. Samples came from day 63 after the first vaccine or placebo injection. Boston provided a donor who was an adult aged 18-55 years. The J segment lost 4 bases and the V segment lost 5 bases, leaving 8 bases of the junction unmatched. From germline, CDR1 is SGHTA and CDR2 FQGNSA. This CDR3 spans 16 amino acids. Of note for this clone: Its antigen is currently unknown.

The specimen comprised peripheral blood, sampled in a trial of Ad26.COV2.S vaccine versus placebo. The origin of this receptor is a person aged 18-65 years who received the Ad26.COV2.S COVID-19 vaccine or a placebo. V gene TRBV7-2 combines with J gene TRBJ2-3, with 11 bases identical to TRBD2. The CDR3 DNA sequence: TGTGCCAGCAGCCAGCTAGCGGGGGGCGCTCCAGATACGCAGTATTTT. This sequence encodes CASSQLAGGAPDTQYF.